The 5 T cell receptor beta chains given below trace back to one sample, sequenced in a study of cytomegalovirus exposure and HLA in healthy donors. The study ran its PCR with 60 Vbeta and 13 Jbeta primers. The assay was immunoSEQ multiplex PCR, and TCRdb's table has in-frame clones only and misses some. The table for this sample gives over 60,000 clones. The sample was PBMCs. These receptors came from a female donor in good health and CMV-seropositive.

The chain has TRBV11-2 and TRBJ2-1; TRBD2 matches 12 bases. V was clipped by 5 bases and J by 4 bases; unmatched bases: 3. Germline loops: CDR1 SGHAT, CDR2 FQNNGV. The CDR3 is 15 residues long. The CDR3 spells CASSATSGSYNEQFF. In nucleotides, the CDR3 is TGTGCCAGCAGCGCGACTAGCGGGAGTTACAATGAGCAGTTCTTC.

J is TRBJ1-1 and V is TRBV19; 7 bases line up with TRBD1. The ends lost 8 bases at V and 1 base at J; junction bases unmatched: 10. This CDR3 contains 15 residues. Germline V gene sequence: CDR1 LNHDA, CDR2 SQIVND (reference sequence). The CDR3 spells CASCLQGGKNTEAFF. CDR3 DNA: TGTGCCAGTTGCTTGCAGGGGGGTAAGAACACTGAAGCTTTCTTT.

The chain recombines TRBV19 with TRBJ2-1; D is perhaps TRBD2 (6 bases). This CDR3 comprises 13 residues. Germline CDR1 and CDR2: LNHDA and SQIVND (reference sequence). V was pared by 3 bases and J by 4 bases, with 7 bases between. Written as DNA, the CDR3 is TGTGCCAGTAGTATCGGGAGATACAATGAGCAGTTCTTC. Amino acids: CASSIGRYNEQFF. The whole variable domain, filled in from reference TRBV19 and TRBJ2-1, reads DGGITQSPKYLFRKEGQNVTLSCEQNLNHDAMYWYRQDPGQGLRLIYYSQIVNDFQKGDIAEGYSVSREKKESFPLTVTSAQKNPTAFYLCASSIGRYNEQFFGPGTRLTVL.

DNA for the CDR3: TGTGCCAGTAGTATAGAGGTTAGTCAGCCCCAGCATTTT. This gives the protein CASSIEVSQPQHF. The chain has TRBV19 and TRBJ1-5; D uncertain. The CDR3 consists of 13 residues. CDR1 and CDR2 (germline): LNHDA, SQIVND (reference sequence). V was shortened by 0 bases and J by 6 bases, with 6 bases between the two germline ends.

The chain employs TRBV5-1 and TRBJ2-1; 12 bases are a match to TRBD2. V trimming: 4 bases; J trimming: 8 bases; junction bases outside the gene matches: 4. This CDR3 has 14 residues. From germline, CDR1 is SGHRS and CDR2 YFSETQ. The CDR3 is CASSVTSGSYEQFF. CDR3 nucleotides: TGCGCCAGCAGCGTGACTAGCGGGAGCTATGAGCAGTTCTTC.